The rows below give T cell receptor beta chains drawn from one sample of a study of cytotoxic CD8 clonotypes in ibrutinib-treated CLL. The repertoire was sequenced with immunoSEQ multiplex PCR; TCRdb's copy has only in-frame clones and lacks some. The sample shows roughly 200,000 clones, over 60% of them seen only once. The specimen comprised PBMCs, sampled after 24 months of ibrutinib treatment. The receptor set was obtained from a human donor with chronic lymphocytic leukemia. Each CDR3 is given with its conserved first and last residue. The D gene is left open where the match is weak. Size is stated for part of the rows, as once, few or many counts, or as a class when the clone is expanded.

v_call: TRBV7-6
d_call: .
j_call: TRBJ2-1
clone_size: .
cdr3_aa: CASSLIISSYNEQFF
cdr3_nt: TGTGCCAGCAGCTTAATAATTAGCTCCTACAATGAGCAGTTCTTC

v_call: TRBV15
d_call: TRBD1
j_call: TRBJ2-2
clone_size: .
cdr3_aa: CATSPRQGANTGELFF
cdr3_nt: TGTGCCACCAGTCCTCGACAGGGCGCGAACACCGGGGAGCTGTTTTTT

v_call: TRBV7-2
d_call: .
j_call: TRBJ1-2
clone_size: .
cdr3_aa: CASSPQGLSYYGYTF
cdr3_nt: TGTGCCAGCAGCCCCCAGGGCCTCTCCTACTATGGCTACACCTTC

v_call: TRBV7-2
d_call: TRBD2
j_call: TRBJ2-3
clone_size: .
cdr3_aa: CASSPLGAGGTDTQYF
cdr3_nt: TGTGCCAGCAGCCCCCTCGGTGCGGGAGGAACAGATACGCAGTATTTT

v_call: TRBV29-1
d_call: .
j_call: TRBJ2-2
clone_size: .
cdr3_aa: CSGSGPNTGELFF
cdr3_nt: TGCAGCGGTTCTGGGCCGAACACCGGGGAGCTGTTTTTT

v_call: TRBV27
d_call: .
j_call: TRBJ1-2
clone_size: .
cdr3_aa: CASSFGRNYGYTF
cdr3_nt: TGTGCCAGCAGTTTTGGCCGAAACTATGGCTACACCTTC

v_call: TRBV15
d_call: .
j_call: TRBJ2-1
clone_size: .
cdr3_aa: CATSRDRDLFNEQFF
cdr3_nt: TGTGCCACCAGCAGAGATAGGGACCTTTTTAATGAGCAGTTCTTC

v_call: TRBV2
d_call: TRBD2
j_call: TRBJ2-1
clone_size: .
cdr3_aa: CASRVSGRDNNEQFF
cdr3_nt: TGTGCCAGCAGGGTGTCCGGGAGGGATAACAATGAGCAGTTCTTC

v_call: TRBV7-8
d_call: .
j_call: TRBJ1-4
clone_size: .
cdr3_aa: CASRSTGIGEKLFF
cdr3_nt: TGTGCCAGCAGATCAACGGGGATCGGTGAAAAACTGTTTTTT

v_call: TRBV30
d_call: .
j_call: TRBJ2-1
clone_size: .
cdr3_aa: CAWSVGLAAYNEQFF
cdr3_nt: TGTGCCTGGAGTGTAGGGCTAGCTGCCTACAATGAGCAGTTCTTC

v_call: TRBV5-4
d_call: TRBD1
j_call: TRBJ1-2
clone_size: .
cdr3_aa: CASRTPGQGYGYTF
cdr3_nt: TGTGCCAGCAGAACCCCGGGACAGGGCTATGGCTACACCTTC

v_call: TRBV6-5
d_call: .
j_call: TRBJ2-7
clone_size: .
cdr3_aa: CASSDRLDHEQYF
cdr3_nt: TGTGCCAGCAGTGACCGACTAGACCACGAGCAGTACTTC

v_call: TRBV11-1
d_call: TRBD1
j_call: TRBJ2-7
clone_size: .
cdr3_aa: CASSGDRGQREQYF
cdr3_nt: TGTGCCAGCAGCGGGGACAGGGGGCAACGAGAGCAGTACTTC

v_call: TRBV5-1
d_call: TRBD1
j_call: TRBJ2-3
clone_size: .
cdr3_aa: CASSLQGRGRGDTQYF
cdr3_nt: TGCGCCAGCAGCTTGCAGGGCAGGGGGCGGGGAGATACGCAGTATTTT

v_call: TRBV4-2
d_call: TRBD2
j_call: TRBJ2-7
clone_size: .
cdr3_aa: CASSRPGLAPHEQYF
cdr3_nt: TGTGCCAGCAGCCGCCCGGGACTAGCTCCCCACGAGCAGTACTTC

v_call: TRBV6-4
d_call: .
j_call: TRBJ2-1
clone_size: .
cdr3_aa: CASSEGGTSVDEQFF
cdr3_nt: TGTGCCAGCAGTGAAGGGGGAACTAGCGTTGATGAGCAGTTCTTC

v_call: TRBV7-3
d_call: TRBD1
j_call: TRBJ2-2
clone_size: .
cdr3_aa: CASSLGTGGFANTGELFF
cdr3_nt: TGTGCCAGCAGCCTCGGGACAGGGGGATTCGCGAACACCGGGGAGCTGTTTTTT

v_call: TRBV6-4
d_call: .
j_call: TRBJ1-2
clone_size: .
cdr3_aa: CASSDRTGYTF
cdr3_nt: TGTGCCAGCAGTGACAGGACTGGCTACACCTTC

v_call: TRBV6-5
d_call: .
j_call: TRBJ1-3
clone_size: .
cdr3_aa: CASRATDSGNTIYF
cdr3_nt: TGTGCCAGCAGGGCGACAGACTCTGGAAACACCATATATTTT

v_call: TRBV18
d_call: .
j_call: TRBJ2-7
clone_size: .
cdr3_aa: CASSPSGRGEQYF
cdr3_nt: TGTGCCAGCTCACCATCAGGGCGGGGCGAGCAGTACTTC

v_call: TRBV7-8
d_call: .
j_call: TRBJ2-1
clone_size: .
cdr3_aa: CASSATRDWSSYNEQFF
cdr3_nt: TGTGCCAGCAGCGCTACACGGGACTGGAGCTCCTACAATGAGCAGTTCTTC

v_call: TRBV19
d_call: TRBD1
j_call: TRBJ2-7
clone_size: .
cdr3_aa: CASSSRTGAYEQYF
cdr3_nt: TGTGCCAGTAGTAGCCGGACAGGGGCCTACGAGCAGTACTTC

v_call: TRBV5-8
d_call: .
j_call: TRBJ1-2
clone_size: few
cdr3_aa: CASSFGQGYGYTF
cdr3_nt: TGTGCCAGCAGCTTCGGTCAGGGCTATGGCTACACCTTC

v_call: TRBV29-1
d_call: .
j_call: TRBJ1-1
clone_size: .
cdr3_aa: CSVDGGGGTEAFF
cdr3_nt: TGCAGCGTTGACGGTGGGGGGGGCACTGAAGCTTTCTTT

v_call: TRBV5-1
d_call: .
j_call: TRBJ2-3
clone_size: .
cdr3_aa: CASSSQGATSGDTQYF
cdr3_nt: TGCGCCAGCAGCTCTCAGGGCGCTACCTCCGGAGATACGCAGTATTTT

v_call: TRBV7-2
d_call: TRBD1
j_call: TRBJ2-1
clone_size: .
cdr3_aa: CASSTGQGNEQFF
cdr3_nt: TGTGCCAGCAGCACCGGACAGGGGAATGAGCAGTTCTTC

v_call: TRBV9
d_call: .
j_call: TRBJ2-6
clone_size: few
cdr3_aa: CASSEPSGANVLTF
cdr3_nt: TGTGCCAGCAGCGAGCCCTCTGGGGCCAACGTCCTGACTTTC

v_call: TRBV27
d_call: TRBD2
j_call: TRBJ2-1
clone_size: .
cdr3_aa: CASRLTGTSGIYEQFF
cdr3_nt: TGTGCCAGCAGACTAACCGGGACTAGCGGGATTTATGAGCAGTTCTTC

v_call: TRBV18
d_call: .
j_call: TRBJ2-7
clone_size: .
cdr3_aa: CASSPRTSYEQYF
cdr3_nt: TGTGCCAGCTCACCAAGAACTAGCTACGAGCAGTACTTC

v_call: TRBV19
d_call: .
j_call: TRBJ1-5
clone_size: once
cdr3_aa: CASKIGNLGNQPQHF
cdr3_nt: TGTGCCAGCAAGATCGGGAATTTGGGCAATCAGCCCCAGCATTTT

v_call: TRBV5-4
d_call: TRBD2
j_call: TRBJ2-7
clone_size: once
cdr3_aa: CASSGGTSYEQYF
cdr3_nt: TGTGCCAGCAGCGGAGGGACTAGTTACGAGCAGTACTTC

v_call: TRBV27
d_call: .
j_call: TRBJ2-5
clone_size: few
cdr3_aa: CASSLDRSRETQYF
cdr3_nt: TGTGCCAGCAGTCTCGACAGATCCAGGGAGACCCAGTACTTC

v_call: TRBV15
d_call: .
j_call: TRBJ2-3
clone_size: .
cdr3_aa: CATSRELTPLSTDTQYF
cdr3_nt: TGTGCCACCAGCAGAGAACTGACACCCCTAAGCACAGATACGCAGTATTTT

v_call: TRBV2
d_call: .
j_call: TRBJ1-1
clone_size: .
cdr3_aa: CASSIRNTEAFF
cdr3_nt: TGTGCCAGCAGTATTAGGAACACTGAAGCTTTCTTT

v_call: TRBV29-1
d_call: .
j_call: TRBJ2-7
clone_size: .
cdr3_aa: CSVVGNTYEQYF
cdr3_nt: TGCAGCGTTGTTGGGAACACCTACGAGCAGTACTTC

v_call: TRBV19
d_call: .
j_call: TRBJ2-3
clone_size: .
cdr3_aa: CASSIGLARNTDTQYF
cdr3_nt: TGTGCCAGTAGTATAGGCCTTGCCAGGAACACAGATACGCAGTATTTT

v_call: TRBV13
d_call: TRBD2
j_call: TRBJ2-7
clone_size: .
cdr3_aa: CASSLQTSGDYEQYF
cdr3_nt: TGTGCCAGCAGCCTCCAGACTAGCGGGGATTACGAGCAGTACTTC

v_call: TRBV2
d_call: TRBD1
j_call: TRBJ2-2
clone_size: .
cdr3_aa: CASIGTGGTGELFF
cdr3_nt: TGTGCCAGCATCGGGACAGGGGGGACCGGGGAGCTGTTTTTT

v_call: TRBV14
d_call: .
j_call: TRBJ1-2
clone_size: .
cdr3_aa: CASSQRDVNGYTF
cdr3_nt: TGTGCCAGCAGCCAACGGGACGTAAATGGCTACACCTTC

v_call: TRBV6-5
d_call: .
j_call: TRBJ1-2
clone_size: .
cdr3_aa: CASNPRAGNYGYTF
cdr3_nt: TGTGCCAGCAACCCGCGGGCAGGGAACTATGGCTACACCTTC

v_call: TRBV25-1
d_call: TRBD2
j_call: TRBJ2-7
clone_size: .
cdr3_aa: CASSKLAGSYEQYF
cdr3_nt: TGTGCCAGCTCAAAACTAGCGGGTTCCTACGAGCAGTACTTC

v_call: TRBV11-2
d_call: .
j_call: TRBJ2-1
clone_size: .
cdr3_aa: CASSLLGDPAYNEQFF
cdr3_nt: TGTGCCAGCAGCTTACTTGGCGACCCGGCCTACAATGAGCAGTTCTTC

v_call: TRBV19
d_call: .
j_call: TRBJ1-5
clone_size: once
cdr3_aa: CASIPDKYSNQPQHF
cdr3_nt: TGTGCCAGTATCCCGGACAAGTATAGCAATCAGCCCCAGCATTTT

v_call: TRBV4-1
d_call: TRBD2
j_call: TRBJ2-1
clone_size: .
cdr3_aa: CASSQVGGRTSYNEQFF
cdr3_nt: TGCGCCAGCAGCCAAGTGGGCGGGAGGACCTCCTACAATGAGCAGTTCTTC

v_call: TRBV4-3
d_call: .
j_call: TRBJ2-3
clone_size: .
cdr3_aa: CASSPFGELSTDTQYF
cdr3_nt: TGCGCCAGCAGTCCTTTCGGGGAACTCAGCACAGATACGCAGTATTTT

v_call: TRBV7-6
d_call: .
j_call: TRBJ2-7
clone_size: .
cdr3_aa: CASSLGSYEQYF
cdr3_nt: TGTGCCAGCAGCTTAGGTTCCTACGAGCAGTACTTC

v_call: TRBV18
d_call: .
j_call: TRBJ2-1
clone_size: once
cdr3_aa: CASSPQGSNSYNEQFF
cdr3_nt: TGTGCCAGCTCCCCCCAAGGAAGCAACTCCTACAATGAGCAGTTCTTC

v_call: TRBV7-2
d_call: .
j_call: TRBJ2-7
clone_size: .
cdr3_aa: CASSLSWAAVEQYF
cdr3_nt: TGTGCCAGCAGCCTAAGCTGGGCGGCGGTTGAGCAGTACTTC

v_call: TRBV7-8
d_call: .
j_call: TRBJ1-1
clone_size: .
cdr3_aa: CASSLVSEAFF
cdr3_nt: TGTGCCAGCAGCTTAGTTTCTGAAGCTTTCTTT

v_call: TRBV7-2
d_call: TRBD2
j_call: TRBJ2-7
clone_size: .
cdr3_aa: CASSLVLAGAYEQYF
cdr3_nt: TGTGCCAGCAGCTTAGTCCTAGCGGGAGCGTACGAGCAGTACTTC

v_call: TRBV10-2
d_call: TRBD1
j_call: TRBJ2-4
clone_size: .
cdr3_aa: CASSELGQGMDIQYF
cdr3_nt: TGCGCCAGCAGTGAGTTAGGACAGGGGATGGACATTCAGTACTTC

v_call: TRBV7-8
d_call: TRBD2
j_call: TRBJ2-1
clone_size: .
cdr3_aa: CASSSATSGRSPSYNEQFF
cdr3_nt: TGTGCCAGCAGCTCCGCGACTAGCGGGAGGTCACCCTCCTACAATGAGCAGTTCTTC

v_call: TRBV9
d_call: .
j_call: TRBJ2-1
clone_size: .
cdr3_aa: CASSAVSSSSYNEQFF
cdr3_nt: TGTGCCAGCAGCGCTGTTAGCTCAAGCTCCTACAATGAGCAGTTCTTC